Here is one T cell receptor (beta chain) with its context. Its target is not known. Some clones are missing from TCRdb's copy, which holds only in-frame ones; the method was immunoSEQ multiplex PCR. The top ten hold about a fifth of the sample, which has about 150,000 clones, roughly 90% seen once. The data belong to a study of cytomegalovirus exposure and HLA in healthy donors. Study results and caveats: Altogether, 150 to 200 TCR beta chains were recorded as cytomegalovirus-associated. In vitro work confirmed that a few CMV-associated chains recognize CMV antigens.

This CDR3 is 17 amino acids long. CDR1 is KGHSH, CDR2 LQKENI, per germline. Losses at the gene ends were 0 bases for V and 5 bases for J; bases not matched to a gene: 9. The source is a man between 18 and 35 years old in good health and CMV-seropositive. Sample: PBMCs. This sequence joins TRBV18 and TRBJ2-7; 11 bases map to TRBD2. Here the CDR3 reads CASSPPIAGGWGHEQYF. The CDR3 DNA reads TGTGCCAGCTCACCACCGATAGCGGGAGGGTGGGGCCACGAGCAGTACTTC.